The 27 T cell receptor beta chains below all came from one sample that was sequenced in a study of sequential checkpoint blockade in melanoma. The data were produced by immunoSEQ multiplex PCR, yet TCRdb's version contains in-frame clones alone and is incomplete. The profile covers some 3,500 clones, with about 22% appearing a single time and 15% to 19% taken by the ten largest. Described treatment: randomized to nivolumab then ipilimumab (arm A) or the reverse (arm B). The material was tumor tissue (inferred from file names), obtained from a patient given nivolumab and ipilimumab in sequence. The receptors shown here come from a human patient with melanoma. Some clones in this sample may be carry-over from other donors' samples.

This clone is labeled as medium-sized. This chain joins TRBV11-3 and TRBJ2-6; D remains unclear. Germline V CDR1 and CDR2: SGHNT, YENEEA. The CDR3 consists of 15 residues. Trimming shortened V by 3 bases and J by 0 bases, and 6 bases separated the two germline ends. The CDR3 loop reads CASSFGISGANVLTF. The CDR3, as DNA: TGTGCCAGCAGCTTTGGGATCTCTGGGGCCAACGTCCTGACTTTC.

This clone was detected ten times or more. This chain uses TRBV11-3 with TRBJ2-5, with TRBD1 as a possible D gene (5 bases). The CDR3 is 14 residues long. CDR1 is SGHNT, CDR2 YENEEA, per germline. Trimming took 5 bases from V and 5 from J, leaving 15 bases between them. CDR3 nucleotides: TGTGCCAGCAGCCCACATGGGGCGGAGGAGACCCAGTACTTC. Amino acids: CASSPHGAEETQYF.

This clone was counted a few times. The chain links TRBV6-8 to TRBJ2-3; D is possibly TRBD2 (6 bases). V was clipped by 2 bases and J by 0 bases, with 12 bases between them. The CDR3 has 16 amino acids. Germline CDR1 MNHGY, CDR2 SAAAGT. CDR3 DNA sequence: TGTGCCAGCAGTTACGGGCGGGGAGTTAGCACAGATACGCAGTATTTT. It encodes CASSYGRGVSTDTQYF.

The gene calls are TRBV19 and TRBJ2-6; D is possibly TRBD1 (6 bases). V lost 5 bases, J lost 4 bases, and 12 bases lay in between. CDR3 size: 15 residues. Per germline, CDR1 LNHDA and CDR2 SQIVND (reference sequence). The CDR3 DNA reads TGTGCCAGTAGTCCACAGGGTACCGGGGCCAACGTCCTGACTTTC. Its protein product is CASSPQGTGANVLTF.

This clone was seen a few times. The rearrangement links TRBV6-8 to TRBJ1-2, with D possibly being TRBD1 (5 bases). The germline gives CDR1 MNHGY, CDR2 SAAAGT. The ends were cut back, 6 bases at V and 8 bases at J, with 16 bases in the middle. The CDR3 runs to 13 residues. CDR3: CASRRSTGTGYTF. CDR3 DNA: TGTGCCAGCAGAAGAAGCACAGGAACGGGCTACACCTTC.

The V and J genes are TRBV5-1 and TRBJ2-7; 7 bases are a match to TRBD2. Losses at the gene ends were 4 bases for V and 1 base for J; bases not matched to a gene: 14. Germline assignment: CDR1 SGHRS and CDR2 YFSETQ. This CDR3 contains 17 residues. This chain's CDR3 is CASSPRGGDHYSYEQYF. The CDR3 DNA reads as TGCGCCAGCAGCCCACGGGGAGGGGACCATTATTCCTACGAGCAGTACTTC.

The chain recombines TRBV18 with TRBJ1-5; D remains unclear. Germline V gives CDR1 KGHSH, CDR2 LQKENI. The CDR3 is made up of 15 amino acids. V was pared by 0 bases and J by 3 bases, with 9 bases between. CDR3 region: CASSPPGHPNQPQHF. The CDR3 nucleotides read TGTGCCAGCTCACCACCGGGCCACCCCAATCAGCCCCAGCATTTT.

This clone showed up just a few times. The V gene is TRBV28, the J gene TRBJ1-1; perhaps TRBD1 as D (6 bases). Trimming took 2 bases from V and 7 from J, leaving 8 bases between them. The CDR3 extends over 12 amino acids. CDR1 and CDR2 (germline): MDHEN, SYDVKM. Here the CDR3 reads CASSLVDSEAFF. CDR3 bases: TGTGCCAGCAGTTTAGTGGACAGTGAAGCTTTCTTT.

The chain combines TRBV9 with TRBJ1-6; D gene uncertain. The CDR3 totals 12 residues. Germline values: CDR1 SGDLS, CDR2 YYNGEE. The V end was cut by 5 bases, the J end by 15 bases, with 15 bases between. CDR3 sequence: CASSEGLLSLHF. The CDR3, as DNA: TGTGCCAGCAGTGAAGGACTCCTAAGCCTCCACTTT.

This clone was found a few times. This chain joins TRBV9 and TRBJ1-6; no reliable D call. Germline V gives CDR1 SGDLS, CDR2 YYNGEE. The CDR3 contains 15 residues. Trimming removed 5 bases at V and 9 bases at J, with 18 bases between. CDR3 in DNA: TGTGCCAGCAGTGAAGAGGCCAGGCCTACTTCACCCCTCCACTTT. Its protein product is CASSEEARPTSPLHF.

This clone was detected only a few times. The chain employs TRBV11-3 and TRBJ2-3; D assignment may be TRBD1 or TRBD2 (5 bases each). Trimming pared 5 bases from V and 2 bases from J, leaving 14 bases between. Germline assignment: CDR1 SGHNT and CDR2 YENEEA. The CDR3 has 15 residues. CDR3 sequence (DNA): TGTGCCAGCAGCGTCCGGGACCGAAACACAGATACGCAGTATTTT. As protein: CASSVRDRNTDTQYF.

This clone was seen only a few times. The chain uses TRBV19 and TRBJ2-2; D gene unclear. Trimming left V 7 bases short and J 0 bases short, with 6 bases between. The CDR3 covers 13 residues. Germline values: CDR1 LNHDA, CDR2 SQIVND (reference sequence). The CDR3, as DNA: TGTGCCAGTACCAACCCGAACACCGGGGAGCTGTTTTTT. It specifies CASTNPNTGELFF. Together with reference TRBV19 and TRBJ2-2, the CDR3 gives the full variable domain: DGGITQSPKYLFRKEGQNVTLSCEQNLNHDAMYWYRQDPGQGLRLIYYSQIVNDFQKGDIAEGYSVSREKKESFPLTVTSAQKNPTAFYLCASTNPNTGELFFGEGSRLTVL.

The rearrangement links TRBV5-1 to TRBJ2-3; 9 positions match TRBD1. Germline CDR1 and CDR2: SGHRS and YFSETQ. This CDR3 has 17 amino acids. With V trimmed by 0 bases and J by 1 base, 6 bases remained unmatched. The CDR3 DNA sequence: TGCGCCAGCAGCTTGGGGGTCGGGACAGGGCGCACAGATACGCAGTATTTT. It codes for CASSLGVGTGRTDTQYF.

V and J are TRBV18 and TRBJ2-5; D call uncertain. Germline CDR1 KGHSH, CDR2 LQKENI. V was pared by 4 bases and J by 5 bases, with 8 bases between. This CDR3 is built from 12 residues. The chain's CDR3 is CASSLTPETQYF. In nucleotides, the CDR3 is TGTGCCAGCTCACTGACTCCGGAGACCCAGTACTTC.

This clone was observed a handful of times. The CDR3: CATSRDRETGGRNEQFF. The CDR3 bases are TGTGCCACCAGCAGAGATAGGGAGACAGGGGGGAGGAATGAGCAGTTCTTC. V is TRBV15 and J is TRBJ2-1; TRBD1 agrees at 9 bases. This CDR3 region has 17 residues. The junction had 10 bases not matched to a gene; V was cut back by 0 bases and J by 7 bases. Germline CDR1 and CDR2: LNHNV and YYDKDF (reference sequence).

The chain carries TRBV30 and TRBJ1-1, with a possible D match to TRBD1 (5 bases). Per the germline V gene, CDR1 is GTSNPN and CDR2 is SVGIG (reference sequence). The CDR3 consists of 13 residues. Trimming removed 0 bases at V and 9 bases at J, with 14 bases between. CDR3 residues: CAWSVLGAIQAFF. The CDR3 nucleotides are TGTGCCTGGAGTGTTCTCGGGGCCATCCAAGCTTTCTTT.

Here the CDR3 reads CASSPADRASSYEQYF. CDR3 DNA sequence: TGTGCCAGCTCACCCGCCGACAGGGCCAGCTCCTACGAGCAGTACTTC. The chain combines TRBV18 with TRBJ2-7, with 7 bases identical to TRBD1. The CDR3 is 16 residues long. V lost 3 bases, J lost 0 bases, and 8 bases stayed unmatched. Germline assignment: CDR1 KGHSH and CDR2 LQKENI.

Ten or more counts support this clone. V and J are TRBV11-3 and TRBJ2-1; 12 positions match TRBD2. Trimming cost V 5 bases and J 10 bases; bases outside gene matches: 12. CDR1 and CDR2 from the germline V gene are SGHNT and YENEEA. The CDR3 spans 16 residues. This chain's CDR3 is CASSRPRTSGAYEQFF. The CDR3 DNA is TGTGCCAGCAGCCGCCCCCGGACTAGCGGGGCCTACGAGCAGTTCTTC.

The chain recombines TRBV18 with TRBJ1-2; 10 bases are shared with TRBD1. V was pared by 1 base and J by 7 bases, with 9 bases of the junction left unmatched. Germline loops: CDR1 KGHSH, CDR2 LQKENI. The CDR3 is made up of 16 amino acids. As DNA, the CDR3 is TGTGCCAGCTCACCACTCCGGGACAGGGGTGTGATTGGCTACACCTTC. Translation: CASSPLRDRGVIGYTF. Based on the CDR3 plus reference TRBV18 and TRBJ1-2, the full variable domain is NAGVMQNPRHLVRRRGQEARLRCSPMKGHSHVYWYRQLPEEGLKFMVYLQKENIIDESGMPKERFSAEFPKEGPSILRIQQVVRGDSAAYFCASSPLRDRGVIGYTFGSGTRLTVV.

V and J are TRBV5-1 and TRBJ2-1; D may be TRBD1 or TRBD2 (5 bases each). CDR1 is SGHRS, CDR2 YFSETQ, per germline. The CDR3 is 15 residues long. Trimming removed 0 bases from V and 2 bases from J, with 9 bases in between. The CDR3 reads CASSLARGTYNEQFF. The CDR3 bases are TGCGCCAGCAGCTTGGCGAGGGGTACCTACAATGAGCAGTTCTTC.

This clone was detected a few times. This chain links TRBV18 with TRBJ1-2; unclear D gene. This CDR3 has 13 amino acids. Per the germline V gene, CDR1 is KGHSH and CDR2 is LQKENI. Trimming pared 0 bases from V and 4 bases from J, leaving 6 bases between. The CDR3 DNA is TGTGCCAGCTCACCACCAGGCACCTATGGCTACACCTTC. This gives the protein CASSPPGTYGYTF.

Ten or more counts support this clone. The chain links TRBV11-3 to TRBJ1-6, with 8 bases matching TRBD1. Germline assignment: CDR1 SGHNT and CDR2 YENEEA. CDR3 length: 16 amino acids. The V and J ends lost 7 bases and 9 bases, in that order; junction bases with no gene match: 14. CDR3 DNA: TGTGCCAGCACCCTCGCGAGCGGGACAGGAGGTTCACCCCTCCACTTT. Encoded protein: CASTLASGTGGSPLHF.

In its sample, this clone is medium-sized. CDR3 region: CASSSPGGGYTF. The CDR3 DNA follows: TGTGCCAGCAGTTCTCCAGGGGGTGGCTACACCTTC. This chain uses TRBV6-8 with TRBJ1-2, with TRBD1 matching 7 bases. The CDR3 runs 12 residues. Trimming removed 4 bases from V and 7 bases from J; junction bases left unmatched: 3. In germline, CDR1 is MNHGY, CDR2 SAAAGT.

This clone occurred a few times. V and J are TRBV6-8 and TRBJ1-5, with 8 positions matching TRBD1. CDR1 and CDR2 from the germline V gene are MNHGY and SAAAGT. CDR3 length: 16 residues. J was trimmed by 1 base and V by 6 bases; bases with no gene match: 8. CDR3 region: CASRPTGVRSNQPQHF. The DNA for the CDR3 is TGTGCCAGCAGGCCGACAGGGGTGAGGAGCAATCAGCCCCAGCATTTT.

This clone showed up just a few times. This chain links TRBV11-3 with TRBJ1-2; TRBD1 matches at 7 bases. The ends lost 0 bases at V and 5 bases at J; junction bases unmatched: 6. The germline CDR1 and CDR2 sequences are SGHNT and YENEEA. The CDR3 length is 15 residues. Here the CDR3 reads CASSLDTGQRYGYTF. The CDR3 region has the DNA TGTGCCAGCAGCTTAGATACGGGACAGAGATATGGCTACACCTTC.

This clone was counted between two and nine times. This chain joins TRBV19 and TRBJ2-7; 11 nucleotides match TRBD1. The CDR3 contains 16 residues. Germline assignment: CDR1 LNHDA and CDR2 SQIVND (reference sequence). After removal of 5 bases from V and 2 bases from J, the junction contained 8 bases not matched to a gene. CDR3 protein: CASSVGPGQGAYEQYF. CDR3 DNA sequence: TGTGCCAGTAGTGTCGGGCCGGGACAGGGGGCCTACGAGCAGTACTTC.

J is TRBJ1-2 and V is TRBV19; 8 bases fit TRBD1. CDR3 length: 13 amino acids. The V and J ends lost 6 bases and 4 bases, in that order; junction bases with no gene match: 4. Germline V lookup: CDR1 LNHDA, CDR2 SQIVND (reference sequence). CDR3 nucleotide sequence: TGTGCCAGTAGCCCGGACAGGGCCTATGGCTACACCTTC. Translation: CASSPDRAYGYTF.